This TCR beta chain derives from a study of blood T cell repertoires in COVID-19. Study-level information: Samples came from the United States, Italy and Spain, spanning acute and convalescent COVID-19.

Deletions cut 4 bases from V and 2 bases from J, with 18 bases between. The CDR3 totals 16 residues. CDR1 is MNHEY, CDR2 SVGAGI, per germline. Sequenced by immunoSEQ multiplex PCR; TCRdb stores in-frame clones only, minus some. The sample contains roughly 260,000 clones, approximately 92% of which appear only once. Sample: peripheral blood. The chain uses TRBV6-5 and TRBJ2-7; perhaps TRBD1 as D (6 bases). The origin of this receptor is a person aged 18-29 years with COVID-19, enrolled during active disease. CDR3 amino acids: CASSFGLGWDTYEQYF. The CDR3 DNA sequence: TGTGCCAGCAGTTTTGGTTTGGGATGGGACACCTACGAGCAGTACTTC.